Listed below are T cell receptor beta chains from one sample, sequenced in a study of Tregs in tolerant kidney transplant recipients. Generated by immunoSEQ multiplex PCR, the TCRdb table keeps only in-frame clones and is missing some. The sample consists of approximately 30,000 clones, roughly four fifths of them appearing once. These TCRs' antigens remain unknown. Sample: Tregs from blood cultured with allogeneic cells. All receptors derive from a human donor in good health. Each CDR3 is given with its conserved first and last residue. D genes are given only for firm matches. Not every row has a clone size; where given, it reads once, few, many or a size class.

D: TRBD1
V: TRBV5-1
size: .
J: TRBJ1-1
DNA: TGCGCCAGCCGTCTTATACAGGGGACCACTGAAGCTTTCTTT
CDR3: CASRLIQGTTEAFF

D: TRBD1
V: TRBV5-1
size: .
J: TRBJ2-1
DNA: TGCGCCAGCAGCGGGACAGGCAGGTACAATGAGCAGTTCTTC
CDR3: CASSGTGRYNEQFF

D: TRBD1
V: TRBV19
size: .
J: TRBJ1-4
DNA: TGTGCCAGCCACCCGACAGGGGACGAAAAACTGTTTTTT
CDR3: CASHPTGDEKLFF

D: TRBD2
V: TRBV5-1
size: .
J: TRBJ2-1
DNA: TGCGCCAGCAGCTTGGGACTAGCGGGCTTGGATGAGCAGTTCTTC
CDR3: CASSLGLAGLDEQFF

D: .
V: TRBV7-3
size: .
J: TRBJ2-7
DNA: TGTGCCAGCAGCCCTGGGCCCGCCTACGAGCAGTACTTC
CDR3: CASSPGPAYEQYF

D: .
V: TRBV19
size: .
J: TRBJ1-2
DNA: TGTGCCAGTAGTATGGGGTTTCGGGACACTTTAAACTATGGCTACACCTTC
CDR3: CASSMGFRDTLNYGYTF

D: TRBD2
V: TRBV10-3
size: once
J: TRBJ2-3
DNA: TGTGCCATCAGTCTAGCGGGGGGAGATACGCAGTATTTT
CDR3: CAISLAGGDTQYF

D: TRBD1
V: TRBV11-3
size: .
J: TRBJ2-5
DNA: TGTGCCAGCAGCTTAGATCGGGACAGGGCCCATTACTTC
CDR3: CASSLDRDRAHYF

D: .
V: TRBV5-1
size: once
J: TRBJ2-3
DNA: TGCGCCAGCAGTTTTCCCTTCGGGGCGGCAGGCGTCACAGATACGCAGTATTTT
CDR3: CASSFPFGAAGVTDTQYF

D: .
V: TRBV28
size: .
J: TRBJ2-7
DNA: TGTGCCAGCAGTTCTGCAGGGTCTGGAGAGCAGTACTTC
CDR3: CASSSAGSGEQYF

D: .
V: TRBV7-9
size: .
J: TRBJ1-2
DNA: TGTGCCAGCAGCTTAATTCTAAGTGGCTACACCTTC
CDR3: CASSLILSGYTF

D: .
V: TRBV7-3
size: .
J: TRBJ2-3
DNA: TGTGCCAGCAGCTTAGACGGGGGCTGGGATACGCAGTATTTT
CDR3: CASSLDGGWDTQYF

D: .
V: TRBV7-9
size: .
J: TRBJ2-3
DNA: TGTGCCAGCAGCTACGGGGCCCCCTACCACACAGATACGCAGTATTTT
CDR3: CASSYGAPYHTDTQYF

D: .
V: TRBV7-8
size: .
J: TRBJ2-7
DNA: TGTGCCAGCAGCTTAGCAGGGGGGACGGGGGAGCAGTACTTC
CDR3: CASSLAGGTGEQYF

D: TRBD2
V: TRBV5-4
size: .
J: TRBJ2-3
DNA: TGTGCCAGCAGCGTGGGACTAGCCACGGATACGCAGTATTTT
CDR3: CASSVGLATDTQYF

D: TRBD1
V: TRBV9
size: .
J: TRBJ2-7
DNA: TGTGCCAGCAGCGTTGGTGGGACAGGGTCCTACGAGCAGTACTTC
CDR3: CASSVGGTGSYEQYF

D: TRBD1
V: TRBV4-2
size: medium-sized
J: TRBJ2-7
DNA: TGTGCCAGCAGCCAAGGGATCGGTGGACAGGGAATGTACGAGCAGTACTTC
CDR3: CASSQGIGGQGMYEQYF

D: .
V: TRBV7-2
size: .
J: TRBJ2-2
DNA: TGTGCCAGCGGCCAGGGGAGGTGGGCCGGGGAGCTGTTTTTT
CDR3: CASGQGRWAGELFF

D: TRBD2
V: TRBV2
size: .
J: TRBJ2-3
DNA: TGTGCCAGCCGCCAGCGGGGGAGCACAGATACGCAGTATTTT
CDR3: CASRQRGSTDTQYF

D: .
V: TRBV14
size: .
J: TRBJ1-1
DNA: TGTGCCAGCAGCCAAGGCGGGGGGGTGAAAGCTTTCTTT
CDR3: CASSQGGGVKAFF

D: .
V: TRBV7-8
size: .
J: TRBJ2-7
DNA: TGTGCCAGCAGCTTAGAGTCCAGAAGCTACGAGCAGTACTTC
CDR3: CASSLESRSYEQYF

D: .
V: TRBV5-1
size: .
J: TRBJ2-1
DNA: TGCGCCAGCAGCGAGGCGATTTACTCCTACAATGAGCAGTTCTTC
CDR3: CASSEAIYSYNEQFF

D: .
V: TRBV15
size: .
J: TRBJ2-3
DNA: TGTGCCACCAGCAGAGATCGAGCCCGGGGTCCCACAGATACGCAGTATTTT
CDR3: CATSRDRARGPTDTQYF

D: .
V: TRBV7-9
size: few
J: TRBJ2-2
DNA: TGTGCCAGCACCACTAGGGGTAACACCGGGGAGCTGTTTTTT
CDR3: CASTTRGNTGELFF

D: TRBD1
V: TRBV11-2
size: once
J: TRBJ2-7
DNA: TGTGCCAGCAGCTTCGCCTCCCCGGGACAGTCCTACGAGCAGTACTTC
CDR3: CASSFASPGQSYEQYF

D: TRBD2
V: TRBV11-1
size: .
J: TRBJ2-1
DNA: TGTGCCAGCAGCCTCTCTAGCGGGGGCCCCTACAATGAGCAGTTCTTC
CDR3: CASSLSSGGPYNEQFF

D: .
V: TRBV5-4
size: .
J: TRBJ2-1
DNA: TGTGCCAGCAGCCTCTTCTATGGTGAGCAGTTCTTC
CDR3: CASSLFYGEQFF

D: TRBD2
V: TRBV11-3
size: .
J: TRBJ2-1
DNA: TGTGCCAGCAGCCCCGGGAGCGGGGAGAACAATGAGCAGTTCTTC
CDR3: CASSPGSGENNEQFF

D: TRBD1
V: TRBV10-3
size: .
J: TRBJ2-5
DNA: TGTGCCATCAGGGACAGGGGGCAAGAGACCCAGTACTTC
CDR3: CAIRDRGQETQYF

D: .
V: TRBV27
size: .
J: TRBJ2-3
DNA: TGTGCCAGCAGACCCGGGACTAACTTTTTCCGGGGGCGCACAGATACGCAGTATTTT
CDR3: CASRPGTNFFRGRTDTQYF

D: .
V: TRBV29-1
size: .
J: TRBJ1-4
DNA: TGCAGCGTTGGACAGGTTAATGAAAAACTGTTTTTT
CDR3: CSVGQVNEKLFF

D: .
V: TRBV30
size: once
J: TRBJ2-3
DNA: TGTGCCTGGAGTAGAAGAGGTAGTCGTGGAGGCACAGATACGCAGTATTTT
CDR3: CAWSRRGSRGGTDTQYF

D: .
V: TRBV11-3
size: .
J: TRBJ2-2
DNA: TGTGCCAGCAGCTTCAAAAACACCGGGGAGCTGTTTTTT
CDR3: CASSFKNTGELFF

D: .
V: TRBV11-2
size: .
J: TRBJ2-7
DNA: TGTGCCAGCTCCCTTACCCTCTCCGAGCAGTACTTC
CDR3: CASSLTLSEQYF

D: .
V: TRBV6-1
size: .
J: TRBJ2-6
DNA: TGTGCCAGCAGAGCCGTTCTTGGGGCCAACGTCCTGACTTTC
CDR3: CASRAVLGANVLTF

D: .
V: TRBV2
size: .
J: TRBJ1-1
DNA: TGTGCCAGCAGTGTGGTCAGGAACACTGAAGCTTTCTTT
CDR3: CASSVVRNTEAFF

D: .
V: TRBV5-1
size: .
J: TRBJ1-1
DNA: TGCGCCAGCAGCTTGTCAAGGGACACTGAAGCTTTCTTT
CDR3: CASSLSRDTEAFF

D: .
V: TRBV12-5
size: .
J: TRBJ2-1
DNA: TGTGCTAGTGGTTTGGATCTGGGTCTCCTCTTGTTCTTC
CDR3: CASGLDLGLLLFF